The clone carrying this T cell receptor beta chain showed up many times. No antigen is known for it. This specimen belongs to a study of T-cell reconstitution after alpha-beta-depleted transplantation in children. Study results and caveats: T-cell numbers and diversity one year post-transplant derived largely from freshly generated T cells. It was surviving recipient T cells and thymic progenitors that gave some patients high TCRbeta diversity at day 60. Several hundred graft clones that had expanded were reportedly the source of alpha-beta T cells about two months after transplant.

Trimming took 0 bases from V and 0 from J; bases not matched to a gene: 6. The CDR3 sequence is 17 residues long. The germline V gene encodes CDR1 LGHNA and CDR2 YNFKEQ. Unique molecular identifiers tagged the TCRbeta library. TCRdb passed the PCR reads through MiXCR, listing each CDR3 protein once. The sample has 150,000 to 250,000 distinct CDR3 sequences; just under 6.5% are singletons. The material was PBMCs, obtained before TCRalphabeta/CD19-depleted stem cell transplant. The receptor was derived from a girl less than two years old with combined immunodeficiency, due to receive a stem cell transplant. This chain uses TRBV4-2 with TRBJ2-3; 7 bases match TRBD2. The CDR3 region has the DNA TGTGCCAGCAGCCAAGAGGGCCCTAGCGGAAGCACAGATACGCAGTATTTT. Protein product: CASSQEGPSGSTDTQYF.